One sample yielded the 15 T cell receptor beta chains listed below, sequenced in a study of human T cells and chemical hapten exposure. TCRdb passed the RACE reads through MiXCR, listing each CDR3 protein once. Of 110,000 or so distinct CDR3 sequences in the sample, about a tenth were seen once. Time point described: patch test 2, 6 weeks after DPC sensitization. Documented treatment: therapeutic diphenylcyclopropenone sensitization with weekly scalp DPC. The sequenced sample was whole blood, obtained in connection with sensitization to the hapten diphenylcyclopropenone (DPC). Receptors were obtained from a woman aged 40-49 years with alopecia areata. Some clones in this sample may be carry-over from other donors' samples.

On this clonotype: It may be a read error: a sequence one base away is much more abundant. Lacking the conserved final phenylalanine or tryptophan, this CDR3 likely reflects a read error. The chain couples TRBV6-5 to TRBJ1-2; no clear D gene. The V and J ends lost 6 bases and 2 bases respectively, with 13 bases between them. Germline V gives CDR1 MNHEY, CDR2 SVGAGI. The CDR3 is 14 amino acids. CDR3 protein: CASRALGRNYGYTS. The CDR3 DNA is TGTGCCAGCAGGGCGTTGGGTCGGAACTATGGCTACACCTCC.

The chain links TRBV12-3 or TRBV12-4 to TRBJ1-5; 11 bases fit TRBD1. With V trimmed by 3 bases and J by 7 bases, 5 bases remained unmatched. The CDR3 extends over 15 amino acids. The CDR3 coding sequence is TGTGCCAGCAGTTTCCGAGGACAGGGGGCACAGCCCCAGCATTTT. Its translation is CASSFRGQGAQPQHF.

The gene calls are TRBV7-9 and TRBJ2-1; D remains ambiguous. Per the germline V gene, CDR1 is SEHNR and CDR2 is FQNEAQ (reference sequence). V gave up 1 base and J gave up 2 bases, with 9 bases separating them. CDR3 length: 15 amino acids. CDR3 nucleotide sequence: TGTGCCAGCAGCTTAGACTTAGGGCCCTACAATGAGCAGTTCTTC. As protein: CASSLDLGPYNEQFF.

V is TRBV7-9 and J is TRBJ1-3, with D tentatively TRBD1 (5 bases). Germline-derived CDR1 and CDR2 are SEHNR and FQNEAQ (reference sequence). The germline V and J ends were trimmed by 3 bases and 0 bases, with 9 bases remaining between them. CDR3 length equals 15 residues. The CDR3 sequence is CASSFQGTSGNTIYF. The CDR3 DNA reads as TGTGCCAGCAGCTTCCAGGGAACCTCTGGAAACACCATATATTTT.

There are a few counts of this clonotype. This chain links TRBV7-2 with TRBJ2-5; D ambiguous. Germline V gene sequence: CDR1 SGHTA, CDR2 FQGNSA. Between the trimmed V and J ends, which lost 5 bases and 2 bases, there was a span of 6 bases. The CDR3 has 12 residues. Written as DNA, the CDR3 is TGTGCCAGCAGCCAATCTCAAGAGACCCAGTACTTC. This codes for CASSQSQETQYF.

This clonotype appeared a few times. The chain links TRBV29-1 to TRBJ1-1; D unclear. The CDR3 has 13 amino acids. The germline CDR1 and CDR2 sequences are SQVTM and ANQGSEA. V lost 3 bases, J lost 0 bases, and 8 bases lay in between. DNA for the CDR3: TGCAGCGTTGATCGCCAAATGAACACTGAAGCTTTCTTT. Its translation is CSVDRQMNTEAFF.

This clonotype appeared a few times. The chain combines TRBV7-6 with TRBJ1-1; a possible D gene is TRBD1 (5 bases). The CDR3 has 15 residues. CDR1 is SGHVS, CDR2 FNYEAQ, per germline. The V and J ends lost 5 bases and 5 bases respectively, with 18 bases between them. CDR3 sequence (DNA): TGTGCCAGCAGCGAGTTCGGGGGAGGTCGGACTGAAGCTTTCTTT. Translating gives CASSEFGGGRTEAFF.

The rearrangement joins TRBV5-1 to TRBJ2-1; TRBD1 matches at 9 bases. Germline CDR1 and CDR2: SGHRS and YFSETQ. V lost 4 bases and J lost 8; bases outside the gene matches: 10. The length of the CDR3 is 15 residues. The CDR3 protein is CASSPTDRGHDEQFF. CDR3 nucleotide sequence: TGCGCCAGCAGCCCAACGGACAGGGGACATGATGAGCAGTTCTTC.

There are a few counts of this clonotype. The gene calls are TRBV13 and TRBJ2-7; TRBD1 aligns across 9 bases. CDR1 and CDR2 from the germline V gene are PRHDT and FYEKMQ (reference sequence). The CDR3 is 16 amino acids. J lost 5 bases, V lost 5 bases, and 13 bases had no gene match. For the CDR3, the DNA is TGTGCCAGCAGCGCGGGGACAGGGTTGGATAGACACGAGCAGTACTTC. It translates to CASSAGTGLDRHEQYF. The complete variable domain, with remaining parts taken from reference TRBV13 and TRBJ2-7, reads AAGVIQSPRHLIKEKRETATLKCYPIPRHDTVYWYQQGPGQDPQFLISFYEKMQSDKGSIPDRFSAQQFSDYHSELNMSSLELGDSALYFCASSAGTGLDRHEQYFGPGTRLTVT.

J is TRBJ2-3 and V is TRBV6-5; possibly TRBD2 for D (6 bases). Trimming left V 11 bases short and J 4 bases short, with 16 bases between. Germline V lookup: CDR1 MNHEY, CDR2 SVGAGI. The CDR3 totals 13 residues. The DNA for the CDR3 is TGTGCCGGTGGGGGGTGGTTTGCAGATACGCAGTATTTT. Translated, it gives CAGGGWFADTQYF.

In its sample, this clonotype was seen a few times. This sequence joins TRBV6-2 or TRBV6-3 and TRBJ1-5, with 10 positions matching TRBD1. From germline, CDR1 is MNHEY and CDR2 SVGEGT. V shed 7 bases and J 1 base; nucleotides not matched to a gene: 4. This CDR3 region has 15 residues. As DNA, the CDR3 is TGTGCCAGCACCGAGGGACAGGGGAGCAATCAGCCCCAGCATTTT. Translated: CASTEGQGSNQPQHF.

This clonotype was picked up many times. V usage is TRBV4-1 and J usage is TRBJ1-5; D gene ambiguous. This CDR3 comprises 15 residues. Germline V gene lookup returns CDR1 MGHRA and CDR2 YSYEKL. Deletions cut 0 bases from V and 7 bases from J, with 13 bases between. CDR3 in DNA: TGCGCCAGCAGCCAAGAAGCGAAAGGGAGGCAGCCCCAGCATTTT. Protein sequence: CASSQEAKGRQPQHF.

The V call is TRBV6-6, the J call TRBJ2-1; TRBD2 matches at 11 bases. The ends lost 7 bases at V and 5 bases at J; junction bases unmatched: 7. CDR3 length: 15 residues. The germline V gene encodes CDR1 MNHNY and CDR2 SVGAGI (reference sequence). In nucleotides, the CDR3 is TGTGCCAGCACCCCTAGCGGGGGGCGGGACAATGAGCAGTTCTTC. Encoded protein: CASTPSGGRDNEQFF.

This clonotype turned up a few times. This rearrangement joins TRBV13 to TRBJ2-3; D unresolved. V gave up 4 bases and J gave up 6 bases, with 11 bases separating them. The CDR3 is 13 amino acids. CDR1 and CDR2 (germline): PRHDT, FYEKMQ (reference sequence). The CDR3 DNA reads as TGTGCCAGCAGCTCCCAACTCCCGGATACGCAGTATTTT. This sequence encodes CASSSQLPDTQYF.

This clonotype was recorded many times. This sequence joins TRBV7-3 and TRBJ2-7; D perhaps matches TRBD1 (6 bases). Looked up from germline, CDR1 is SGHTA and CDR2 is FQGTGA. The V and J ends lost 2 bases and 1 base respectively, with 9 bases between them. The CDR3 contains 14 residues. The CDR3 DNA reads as TGTGCCAGCAGCTTAGGACAGTTGTCCTACGAGCAGTACTTC. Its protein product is CASSLGQLSYEQYF.